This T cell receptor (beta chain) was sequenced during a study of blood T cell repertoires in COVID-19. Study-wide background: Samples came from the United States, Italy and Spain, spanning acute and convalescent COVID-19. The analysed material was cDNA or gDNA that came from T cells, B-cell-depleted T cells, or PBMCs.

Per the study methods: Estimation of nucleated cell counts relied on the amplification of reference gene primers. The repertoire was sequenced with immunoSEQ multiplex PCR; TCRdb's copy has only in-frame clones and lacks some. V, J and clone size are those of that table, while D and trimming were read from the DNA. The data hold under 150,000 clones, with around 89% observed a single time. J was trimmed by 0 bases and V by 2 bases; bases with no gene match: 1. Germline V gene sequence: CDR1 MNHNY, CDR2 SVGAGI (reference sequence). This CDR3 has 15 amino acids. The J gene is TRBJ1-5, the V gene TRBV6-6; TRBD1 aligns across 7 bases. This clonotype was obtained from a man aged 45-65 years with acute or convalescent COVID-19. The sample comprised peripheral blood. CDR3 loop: CASSYRQGSNQPQHF. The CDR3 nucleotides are TGTGCCAGCAGTTACCGACAGGGTAGCAATCAGCCCCAGCATTTT.